The clone carrying this TCR beta chain was recorded at least ten times. The entry originates in a study of regulatory T cells in long-lasting Graves disease. Time point defined: newly diagnosed GD, antithyroid drugs for less than 3 months. RNA extracted from PBMCs served as the sequencing template. The authors built TCR beta libraries using iRepertoire HTBI primers and Arm-PCR of CDR3 regions. In TCRdb, the multiplex PCR reads were re-called with MiXCR into one record per CDR3 protein. The data contain 300,000 to 400,000 distinct CDR3 sequences, 15% to 17% of them seen just once; the ten biggest clones take up approximately 22%. The V and J ends lost 2 bases and 0 bases respectively, with 20 bases between them. The CDR3 contains 19 residues. Germline values: CDR1 SGHNT, CDR2 YENEEA.

This sequence originates from a female donor with Graves disease. The input for sequencing was peripheral blood mononuclear cells (PBMCs), taken at new diagnosis, from a patient treated with antithyroid drugs. This sequence joins TRBV11-3 and TRBJ1-3, with D perhaps matching TRBD1 (5 bases). The CDR3 protein is CASSLIRDAVGNSGNTIYF. CDR3 DNA sequence: TGTGCCAGCAGCTTAATCCGGGACGCCGTGGGGAACTCTGGAAACACCATATATTTT.